A single sample is the source of the 7 T cell receptor beta chains below, sequenced in a study of T-cell memory formation after mild COVID-19. TCRdb redid the calling of the 5' RACE reads with MiXCR, one entry per CDR3 protein. This sample has roughly 400,000 distinct CDR3 sequences, with approximately 24% found just once. The sample comprised PBMCs or a T cell subset sorted from them (not recorded which). The origin of the receptors is an adult woman who had mild COVID-19 (a few samples of this study predate the infection). Cell type and time point are not known.

This clonotype turned up a few times. The V and J genes are TRBV9 and TRBJ2-3; 7 nucleotides match TRBD2. Germline V gene lookup returns CDR1 SGDLS and CDR2 YYNGEE. Trimming removed 9 bases from V and 2 bases from J; junction bases left unmatched: 6. The CDR3 covers 13 residues. CDR3 nucleotide sequence: TGTGCCACCACCAGCGGGGTCACAGATACGCAGTATTTT. It specifies CATTSGVTDTQYF.

This clonotype was detected a few times. This rearrangement joins TRBV7-9 to TRBJ1-1; a possible D gene is TRBD1 (5 bases). Germline V lookup: CDR1 SEHNR, CDR2 FQNEAQ (reference sequence). CDR3 length: 13 amino acids. The ends were cut back, 8 bases at V and 1 base at J, with 11 bases in the middle. CDR3 DNA sequence: TGTGCCAGCGGCCCAGGGTCGAACACTGAAGCTTTCTTT. Protein: CASGPGSNTEAFF.

This clonotype was seen more than once but under ten times. The rearrangement uses TRBV7-7 and TRBJ2-3; 10 nucleotides align to TRBD2. Germline V gene lookup returns CDR1 SSHAT and CDR2 FNYEAQ (reference sequence). The CDR3 is 13 amino acids. The J segment lost 11 bases and the V segment lost 5 bases, leaving 7 bases of the junction unmatched. CDR3 sequence (DNA): TGTGCCAGCAGCCCGAAGACTAGCGGGCGGCAGTATTTT. It is translated as CASSPKTSGRQYF.

Many counts were recorded for this clonotype. This chain joins TRBV12-3 or TRBV12-4 and TRBJ2-1, with D possibly TRBD1 on 6 matching bases. Trimming pared 5 bases from V and 6 bases from J, leaving 14 bases between. This CDR3 has 14 residues. The CDR3 DNA reads TGTGCCAGCAGTCTGGACCAGGGGTTCAATGAGCAGTTCTTC. Translation: CASSLDQGFNEQFF.

The chain is built from TRBV29-1 and TRBJ1-1, with D possibly matching TRBD1 (5 bases). CDR1 is SQVTM, CDR2 ANQGSEA, per germline. The CDR3 loop spans 13 amino acids. Trimming shortened V by 4 bases and J by 1 base, and 10 bases separated the two germline ends. CDR3: CSVGQNANTEAFF. The DNA for the CDR3 is TGCAGCGTTGGACAGAACGCGAACACTGAAGCTTTCTTT.

This clonotype was detected a few times. The chain links TRBV20-1 to TRBJ1-2; possibly TRBD1 for D (5 bases). Looked up from germline, CDR1 is DFQATT and CDR2 is SNEGSKA (reference sequence). The V end was cut by 1 base, the J end by 5 bases, with 20 bases between. The CDR3 spans 16 residues. CDR3 sequence reads: CSARGIPRGNHYGYTF. For the CDR3, the DNA is TGCAGTGCTAGAGGGATCCCGCGGGGGAATCATTATGGCTACACCTTC.

In this sample, this clonotype turned up a few times. This chain joins TRBV5-4 and TRBJ2-2; 10 bases fit TRBD2. CDR3 length: 19 residues. The ends lost 0 bases at V and 5 bases at J; junction bases unmatched: 13. Germline assignment: CDR1 SGHNT and CDR2 YYREEE (reference sequence). The chain's CDR3 is CASSLVAVAGGPGTGELFF. CDR3 DNA sequence: TGTGCCAGCAGCTTGGTAGCGGTAGCGGGAGGCCCAGGGACCGGGGAGCTGTTTTTT.